The entry below describes one TCR beta chain. The CDR3 covers 13 residues. Germline assignment: CDR1 GTSNPN and CDR2 SVGIG (reference sequence). J gave up 11 bases and V 3 bases, and 10 bases lay outside the gene matches. The data derive from a study of blood T cell repertoires in COVID-19. The overall study: Italy, Spain and the United States were the sources of the convalescent and acute COVID-19 samples. Sample material is recorded as cDNA or gDNA derived from T cells, B-cell-depleted T cells, or PBMCs.

Per the original methods: Scientists estimated how many nucleated cells there were by amplifying reference gene primers. The table came from immunoSEQ multiplex PCR; TCRdb's copy has only in-frame clones and leaves some out. V and J calls and clone size are copied from that table; D and trimming were computed from the DNA. The data hold around 230,000 clones, with roughly 85% observed a single time. The TCR sequence derives from a woman between 40 and 55 years old with active or convalescent COVID-19. V and J are TRBV30 and TRBJ2-7, with 10 bases fitting TRBD1. The sequencing input was peripheral blood. DNA of the CDR3: TGTGCCTGGAGCGGGACAGGGGCATCGAGGGAGTACTTC. Translated: CAWSGTGASREYF.